Listed below are T cell receptor beta chains from one sample, sequenced in a study of shared clonotypes between healthy human individuals. Using immunoSEQ multiplex PCR, the repertoire was profiled, and TCRdb retains in-frame clones only, with some absent. The data hold over a million clones, with roughly 97% observed a single time. The material sequenced was naive CD4+ T cells sorted from blood. These receptors were collected from a young man in good health. CDR3s include the opening cysteine and the closing phenylalanine or tryptophan. The D gene is left open where the match is weak. Rows give clone size only sometimes, using once, few, many, or a class for an expanded clone.

>TRBJ2-1|TRBV10-1|NA|NA
TGCGCCAGCAGAGCTTTTACACAATCCGGTGAGCAGTTCTTC
CASRAFTQSGEQFF
>TRBJ2-7|TRBV9|TRBD2|NA
TGTGCCAGCAGCGTGGGGCTAGCGGATCCCCCGGAGCCCTACGAGCAGTACTTC
CASSVGLADPPEPYEQYF
>TRBJ2-3|TRBV7-9|NA|NA
TGTGCCAGCAGCTTAGCGCTGACAGATACGCAGTATTTT
CASSLALTDTQYF
>TRBJ1-2|TRBV7-8|NA|NA
TGTGCCAGCAGCCCCGAGGGTATGGTCTCTGGCTACACCTTC
CASSPEGMVSGYTF
>TRBJ2-5|TRBV29-1|NA|NA
TGCAGCGCTGACCGAGGAGGAGGGGAGACCCAGTACTTC
CSADRGGGETQYF
>TRBJ2-7|TRBV6-1|NA|NA
TGTGCCAGCAGTGAACCAGGGTTCTCCTACGAGCAGTACTTC
CASSEPGFSYEQYF
>TRBJ2-1|TRBV7-9|NA|NA
TGTGCCAGCAGCCCCGGTTGGTCCTACAATGAGCAGTTCTTC
CASSPGWSYNEQFF
>TRBJ2-1|TRBV5-5|NA|NA
TGTGCCAGCAGCTTGGTACTTTACAATGAGCAGTTCTTC
CASSLVLYNEQFF
>TRBJ2-1|TRBV5-1|TRBD1|NA
TGCGCCAGCAGCTTGGGGACAGGGGGCTTGAGCTCCTACAATGAGCAGTTCTTC
CASSLGTGGLSSYNEQFF
>TRBJ1-1|TRBV5-1|TRBD1|NA
TGCGCCAGCAGCGCAGAGACAGGGGGCGGGTCTGAAGCTTTCTTT
CASSAETGGGSEAFF
>TRBJ2-7|TRBV30|TRBD2|NA
TGTGCCTGGAGTCCCGGGACTAGCGCCTCCTACGAGCAGTACTTC
CAWSPGTSASYEQYF
>TRBJ2-2|TRBV25-1|TRBD2|NA
TGTGCCAGCAGTGAATTGGGCCTAGCGGGCACCGGGGAGCTGTTTTTT
CASSELGLAGTGELFF
>TRBJ2-7|TRBV28|NA|NA
TGTGCTATGGGCGGGGCCCCAACCTACGAGCAGTACTTC
CAMGGAPTYEQYF
>TRBJ1-2|TRBV7-9|NA|NA
TGTGCCAGCAGCCCAGGTGGGGTTGACAGGCCCCTCTATGGCTACACCTTC
CASSPGGVDRPLYGYTF
>TRBJ2-5|TRBV15|NA|NA
TGTGCCACCAGCAGAGTCCAAGAGACCCAGTACTTC
CATSRVQETQYF
>TRBJ2-7|TRBV19|NA|NA
TGTGCCAGTAGCGAGCAGACCAGCTCCTACGAGCAGTACTTC
CASSEQTSSYEQYF
>TRBJ2-3|TRBV11-3|TRBD1|NA
TGTGCCAGCAGCTTTACATTCCGGGACAGAGACACAGATACGCAGTATTTT
CASSFTFRDRDTDTQYF
>TRBJ1-3|TRBV11-2|NA|NA
TGTGCCAGCAGCTTAGACAGGAACGCTGGAAACACCATATATTTT
CASSLDRNAGNTIYF
>TRBJ2-7|TRBV28|NA|NA
TGTGCCAGCAGTTTTGGCAGCGCCCGCTCCTACGAGCAGTACTTC
CASSFGSARSYEQYF
>TRBJ1-3|TRBV7-8|TRBD1|once
TGTGCCAGCAGCTCCCGGACAGGGCGCCGCCCGACTGGAAACACCATATATTTT
CASSSRTGRRPTGNTIYF
>TRBJ2-3|TRBV2|NA|NA
TGTGCCAGCAGTGAAGTTCGAACAGGGTTATCGCGGGGCACAGATACGCAGTATTTT
CASSEVRTGLSRGTDTQYF
>TRBJ2-1|TRBV11-2|TRBD1|NA
TGTGCCAGCAGCCCTAGCGTGGACAGGGGTGACAATGAGCAGTTCTTC
CASSPSVDRGDNEQFF
>TRBJ1-5|TRBV2|NA|NA
TGTGCCAGCAGTTCCGGGACAAAAAATCAGCCCCAGCATTTT
CASSSGTKNQPQHF
>TRBJ2-1|TRBV25-1|TRBD1|NA
TGTGCCAGCAGTCTCTCCGGGACAGGGAGGAATGAGCAGTTCTTC
CASSLSGTGRNEQFF
>TRBJ1-2|TRBV18|NA|NA
TGTGCCAGCTCACCAGGCTCGGACTATGGCTACACCTTC
CASSPGSDYGYTF
>TRBJ2-3|TRBV7-9|TRBD2|NA
TGTGCCAGCAGCTCCCGGCGGTTAGCGGGAGGCGGTACAGATACGCAGTATTTT
CASSSRRLAGGGTDTQYF
>TRBJ1-3|TRBV29-1|NA|NA
TGCAGCGTCATGACAGCCGGAAACACCATATATTTT
CSVMTAGNTIYF
>TRBJ1-2|TRBV28|TRBD1|once
TGTGCCAGCAGCATTTTTCAGGGGGCCGGTGGCTACACCTTC
CASSIFQGAGGYTF
>TRBJ2-7|TRBV6-5|TRBD2|NA
TGTGCCAGCAGCAAAGCGGGATCCTACGAGCAGTACTTC
CASSKAGSYEQYF
>TRBJ2-7|TRBV10-3|TRBD2|NA
TGTGCCATCTCAACTAGCGGGATGTACGAGCAGTACTTC
CAISTSGMYEQYF
>TRBJ1-5|TRBV18|NA|once
TGTGCCAGCTCACCGGGAATTGTAGGGGAACAGCCCCAGCATTTT
CASSPGIVGEQPQHF
>TRBJ2-7|TRBV5-1|TRBD1|once
TGCGCCAGCAGCCTGACAGGGGACGAGCAGTACTTC
CASSLTGDEQYF
>TRBJ1-1|TRBV28|NA|NA
TGTGCCAGCAGCCCTATGGGACGTAGCCCGAACACTGAAGCTTTCTTT
CASSPMGRSPNTEAFF
>TRBJ2-1|TRBV14|TRBD2|NA
TGTGCCAGCAGCCAAAGACTAGCGGGATCTTACAATGAGCAGTTCTTC
CASSQRLAGSYNEQFF
>TRBJ1-3|TRBV5-1|NA|NA
TGCGCCAGCTCAGAGAGAACGACCTCTGGAAACACCATATATTTT
CASSERTTSGNTIYF
>TRBJ2-4|TRBV20-1|NA|NA
TGCAGTGCTACTAACCAAAACATTCAGTACTTC
CSATNQNIQYF
>TRBJ2-7|TRBV6-5|TRBD2|NA
TGTGCCAGCAGTGTACTAGCGGGAGGGGGTGAGCAGTACTTC
CASSVLAGGGEQYF
>TRBJ1-1|TRBV15|NA|NA
TGTGCCACCAGCAAGGGACAGAACACTGAAGCTTTCTTT
CATSKGQNTEAFF
>TRBJ2-5|TRBV7-2|TRBD2|NA
TGTGCCAGCAGCTTAGAACGACTAGCGATCCAAGAGACCCAGTACTTC
CASSLERLAIQETQYF
>TRBJ1-5|TRBV5-8|TRBD1|NA
TGTGCCAGCAGCTATCCGGGACAGAGCAATCAGCCCCAGCATTTT
CASSYPGQSNQPQHF
>TRBJ1-1|TRBV27|TRBD1|NA
TGTGCCAGCAGTTTCTTAGGGGGCGCGAAGAACACTGAAGCTTTCTTT
CASSFLGGAKNTEAFF
>TRBJ1-2|TRBV6-1|NA|NA
TGTGCCAGCAGTGACCGCTGGGGGGCCCCGGATGGCTACACCTTC
CASSDRWGAPDGYTF
>TRBJ2-7|TRBV5-1|NA|once
TGCGCCAGCAGCTTGTTCAGGGTCGGTCACGAGCAGTACTTC
CASSLFRVGHEQYF
>TRBJ2-1|TRBV6-6|NA|once
TGTGCCAGCAGGGGGGTTGACAATGAGCAGTTCTTC
CASRGVDNEQFF
>TRBJ2-7|TRBV5-1|NA|NA
TGCGCCAGCAGCTTGGCCCGTTTCTACGAGCAGTACTTC
CASSLARFYEQYF
>TRBJ2-1|TRBV6-5|NA|NA
TGTGCCAGCGGGGGGAGGCCTTACAATGAGCAGTTCTTC
CASGGRPYNEQFF
>TRBJ1-4|TRBV6-1|TRBD1|NA
TGTGCCAGCAGTGACGCAGGGGGATTAGTCAATGAAAAACTGTTTTTT
CASSDAGGLVNEKLFF